The 12 T cell receptor beta chains presented below share a single source sample, sequenced in a study of blood T cell repertoires in COVID-19. Produced via immunoSEQ multiplex PCR; TCRdb's table is partial and in-frame only. Seen here are roughly 120,000 clones, 70% to 90% observed once, and the top ten hold under 2.5%. Sequenced sample: peripheral blood. These receptors were obtained from a man aged 25-45 years with acute or convalescent COVID-19.

The V and J genes are TRBV18 and TRBJ1-1; 9 bases align to TRBD1. Trimming took 5 bases from V and 10 from J; bases not matched to a gene: 17. This CDR3 contains 16 residues. Germline lookup yields CDR1 KGHSH and CDR2 LQKENI. The chain's CDR3 is CASSTNLPTGGWRAFF. CDR3 DNA: TGTGCCAGCTCAACAAACCTGCCGACAGGGGGTTGGCGAGCTTTCTTT.

The gene calls are TRBV6-4 and TRBJ2-1; possible D gene TRBD2, 6 bases. The V gene's germline CDR1 is MRHNA and CDR2 SNTAGT. The length of the CDR3 is 15 residues. V was trimmed by 6 bases and J by 5 bases, leaving 17 bases between them. DNA of the CDR3: TGTGCCAGCAGCGGTAGGGCGGGGAGCGACAATGAGCAGTTCTTC. Translated, it gives CASSGRAGSDNEQFF.

This chain joins TRBV25-1 and TRBJ2-2; 11 bases are a match to TRBD1. Germline-derived CDR1 and CDR2 are MGHDK and SYGVNS. V dropped 1 base and J dropped 5; count of bases not matched to a gene: 3. There are 16 residues in the CDR3. CDR3 sequence: CASSESDRGRTGELFF. The CDR3 DNA reads TGTGCCAGCAGTGAATCGGACAGGGGGCGGACCGGGGAGCTGTTTTTT.

V usage is TRBV29-1 and J usage is TRBJ2-1; TRBD2 agrees at 8 bases. Germline values: CDR1 SQVTM, CDR2 ANQGSEA. This CDR3 is built from 14 residues. With V trimmed by 4 bases and J by 7 bases, 9 bases remained unmatched. In DNA form, the CDR3 reads TGCAGCGTTGGACGGGGGGGCCTGGGGAATGAGCAGTTCTTC. The encoded protein is CSVGRGGLGNEQFF.

The chain recombines TRBV6-2 or TRBV6-3 with TRBJ2-3; 8 bases fit TRBD1. J was trimmed by 4 bases and V by 5 bases; bases with no gene match: 5. This CDR3 spans 14 amino acids. Germline V gene lookup returns CDR1 MNHEY and CDR2 SVGEGT. CDR3 nucleotide sequence: TGTGCCAGCAGTCAGGACAGGGACTCAGATACGCAGTATTTT. Translation gives CASSQDRDSDTQYF.

The chain is built from TRBV15 and TRBJ1-1, with D unclear. CDR3 length: 13 amino acids. Trimming stripped 1 base from V and 3 bases from J, with 6 bases between. Looked up from germline, CDR1 is LNHNV and CDR2 is YYDKDF (reference sequence). CDR3 DNA: TGTGCCACCAGCAGAGGCCAGGACACTGAAGCTTTCTTT. This translates into CATSRGQDTEAFF.

The genes are TRBV30 and TRBJ2-7; no clear D. V was pared by 4 bases and J by 1 base, with 5 bases between. The CDR3 totals 11 residues. Germline V CDR1 and CDR2: GTSNPN, SVGIG (reference sequence). The CDR3 region is CAWKLSYEQYF. CDR3 DNA sequence: TGTGCCTGGAAGCTGTCCTACGAGCAGTACTTC.

V and J are TRBV6-2 or TRBV6-3 and TRBJ1-5, with 7 bases fitting TRBD1. Trimming cost V 2 bases and J 7 bases; bases outside gene matches: 8. The CDR3 extends over 15 amino acids. Germline CDR1 MNHEY, CDR2 SVGEGT. CDR3 sequence reads: CASSYRPGGRQPQHF. The DNA of the CDR3 is TGTGCCAGCAGTTACAGGCCAGGGGGTCGGCAGCCCCAGCATTTT.

J is TRBJ2-3 and V is TRBV5-1, with D possibly being TRBD2 (6 bases). The germline CDR1 and CDR2 sequences are SGHRS and YFSETQ. The V and J ends lost 0 bases and 1 base respectively, with 6 bases between them. The CDR3 has 14 residues. In DNA, the CDR3 is TGCGCCAGCAGCTTGGTAGCGGGCACAGATACGCAGTATTTT. Amino acid sequence: CASSLVAGTDTQYF.

This chain joins TRBV30 and TRBJ1-4; D might be TRBD1 (6 bases). V lost 7 bases, J lost 5 bases, and 11 bases lay in between. The germline V gene encodes CDR1 GTSNPN and CDR2 SVGIG (reference sequence). This CDR3 contains 12 residues. The CDR3 nucleotides are TGTGCCTTCGAGACAGGAAATGAAAAACTGTTTTTT. This sequence encodes CAFETGNEKLFF.

The V and J genes are TRBV5-6 and TRBJ1-5; TRBD1 is a possible D gene (6 bases). Trimming stripped 3 bases from V and 6 bases from J, with 22 bases between. This CDR3 has 17 amino acids. The V gene's germline CDR1 is SGHDT and CDR2 YYEEEE. The CDR3 region is CASSSLGGGAPGQPQHF. CDR3 DNA: TGTGCCAGCAGCTCCCTAGGTGGGGGGGCTCCTGGTCAGCCCCAGCATTTT.

This chain joins TRBV15 and TRBJ2-5, with D tentatively TRBD1 (6 bases). The CDR3 runs to 17 residues. V was cut by 3 bases and J by 1 base, with 18 bases left in between. Per the germline V gene, CDR1 is LNHNV and CDR2 is YYDKDF (reference sequence). CDR3 protein: CATSRSYQTGTQETQYF. CDR3 DNA: TGTGCCACCAGCAGGTCCTATCAAACAGGGACCCAAGAGACCCAGTACTTC.